The T cell receptor beta chain described here comes from a study of shared clonotypes between healthy human individuals. For the study at large: Donor composition was a couple of women and three men, aged 18 to 49. Three CD4 naive, three CD4 memory, two CD8 naive and one CD8 memory plate were used per donor.

CDR1 MRHNA and CDR2 SNTAGT come from the germline V gene. With 0 bases removed from V and 9 bases from J, the gap between germline ends came to 10 bases. The CDR3 has 13 amino acids. Only in-frame clones appear in the TCRdb table, and some are missing; sequencing was by immunoSEQ multiplex PCR. The table lists 2.5 million or so clones, approximately 92% of them singletons, with roughly 0.13% in the top ten. In regard to this clone: The antigen is not known.

Regarding the study as a whole: Between a few donors, naive CD4 clonotypes were shared at a level of roughly 5.5%. Researchers sampled only blood; tissue repertoires likely differ.

The sequencing input was naive CD4+ T cells sorted from blood. Subset indicated: CD45RA+ positively selected. The chain recombines TRBV6-4 with TRBJ2-3, with D perhaps TRBD2 (6 bases). This receptor was obtained from a man in his late teens or twenties in good health. For the CDR3, the DNA is TGTGCCAGCAGTGACTCGGAGGGTCTGACGCAGTATTTT. Translating gives CASSDSEGLTQYF.